These T cell receptor beta chains were read from a single sample in a study of identical twins. TCRdb itself ran the 5' RACE reads through MiXCR, one entry per CDR3 protein. This sample has hundreds of thousands of distinct CDR3 sequences, with about 8.1% found just once. The same data also went into a second study, on yellow fever vaccine responses in identical twins.

Source material: memory (CD45RO+) T cells sorted from blood. The receptor set was obtained from a woman aged 18 to 35 in good health. The CDR3 runs from the conserved cysteine through the conserved F or W. Each record gives: CDR3 length, V gene, J gene, CDR3 protein.

14	TRBV6-5	TRBJ1-2	CASSYSNQGFGYTF
14	TRBV19	TRBJ2-1	CASSMEQGRNEQFF
16	TRBV4-1	TRBJ2-1	CASSQVASGSGYEQFF
14	TRBV15	TRBJ1-1	CATSRRGGGTEAFF
12	TRBV20-1	TRBJ2-1	CSASSPLNEQFF
12	TRBV3-1	TRBJ2-2	CASSQVPGELFF
12	TRBV15	TRBJ2-1	CATTTLGNEQFF
14	TRBV6-1	TRBJ2-3	CATQPTGNTDTQYF
12	TRBV7-9	TRBJ1-1	CASLGANTEAFF
15	TRBV20-1	TRBJ2-5	CSARAEREGLETQYF
16	TRBV3-1	TRBJ1-1	CASSQFGAGLNTEAFF
14	TRBV9	TRBJ2-4	CASSDRDGKNIQYF
15	TRBV28	TRBJ2-3	CASSLPKGSTDTQYF
14	TRBV5-6	TRBJ2-4	CASSFQQGGNIQYF
15	TRBV11-2	TRBJ2-5	CASSLMTSSGETQYF